Given below is one T cell receptor (beta chain) in context. As yet, its antigen is unknown. The repertoire was sequenced with immunoSEQ multiplex PCR; TCRdb's copy has only in-frame clones and lacks some. The sample records roughly 150,000 clones, about 92% being singletons. Pooling covered second doses at about 4 or about 12 weeks. The data were taken from a study of T cell responses to AZD1222 COVID-19 vaccine. Whole-study results and caveats: Samples come after the peak T cell response, not at day 14. Donor demographics were predominantly white British with a female majority; clonal diversity may be underestimated.

Germline CDR1 and CDR2: LNHDA and SQIVND (reference sequence). CDR3 size: 13 residues. V lost 0 bases to trimming and J lost 3 bases, with 6 bases between them. The sequences come from peripheral blood, collected 28 days after the second AZD1222 dose. The V gene is TRBV19, the J gene TRBJ2-7; unclear D gene. The TCR comes from an adult who received the AZD1222 COVID-19 vaccine. The CDR3, as DNA: TGTGCCAGTAGTATAGATCATATCTACGAGCAGTACTTC. Translation gives CASSIDHIYEQYF.